This T cell receptor (beta chain) was obtained from a study of blood T cells in healthy people across ages. CDR1 and CDR2 (germline): SGHRS, YFSETQ. CDR3 length equals 14 residues. With V trimmed by 4 bases and J by 5 bases, 8 bases remained unmatched. It was with a sample-barcoded 5' primer and a J-beta primer mix that a second PCR of roughly 7 to 12 cycles was run. Every individual sample yielded 2.5 million or more paired-end reads (each containing CDR3). TCRdb re-called the 5' RACE reads with MiXCR, one entry per CDR3 protein. The profile shows hundreds of thousands of distinct CDR3 sequences, 55% to 65% of them singletons. This clonotype was counted between two and nine times.

This sequence was found in a man under 40 in good health. The sequenced material came from blood. The chain uses TRBV5-1 and TRBJ1-2; 7 positions match TRBD1. The CDR3 is CASSDRQGLYGYTF. The CDR3 nucleotides are TGCGCCAGCAGCGATCGACAGGGACTTTATGGCTACACCTTC.